This T cell receptor (beta chain) is drawn from a study of blood T cell repertoires in COVID-19. For the study at large: Nucleic acid was either cDNA or gDNA, and it came from T cells, B-cell-depleted T cells, or PBMCs.

Participants were aged about 18 to 90 years, lived in 24 US areas, and enrolled virtually. Before being deemed recovered, Cohort 3 donors had two negative PCRs, clearance, or symptom resolution. Germline V gives CDR1 SGHDN, CDR2 FVKESK. The V and J ends lost 4 bases and 4 bases, in that order; junction bases with no gene match: 3. This CDR3 contains 15 residues. The repertoire was sequenced with immunoSEQ multiplex PCR; TCRdb's copy has only in-frame clones and lacks some. The sample yields fewer than 350,000 clones, approximately 91% seen once. The chain combines TRBV14 with TRBJ2-2, with TRBD1 matching 10 bases. Sequenced: PBMCs or T cells enriched from blood (not recorded which). The sequence was collected from a man between 60 and 75 years old who had recovered from COVID-19. The CDR3 here is CASSRRTGGTGELFF. The CDR3 nucleotides read TGTGCCAGCAGCCGCCGGACAGGGGGCACCGGGGAGCTGTTTTTT. Full variable domain (missing parts from reference TRBV14 and TRBJ2-2): EAGVTQFPSHSVIEKGQTVTLRCDPISGHDNLYWYRRVMGKEIKFLLHFVKESKQDESGMPNNRFLAERTGGTYSTLKVQPAELEDSGVYFCASSRRTGGTGELFFGEGSRLTVL.